The 4 T cell receptor beta chains reported below all come from one sample, sequenced in a study of graft-versus-host responses after intestinal transplantation. The method was immunoSEQ multiplex PCR; TCRdb's version includes in-frame clones alone and lacks a portion of them. The sample carries 130,000 to 150,000 clones, about nine tenths recorded once. For these receptors, no antigen is known. The sequenced sample was unstimulated CD4+ T cells sorted from spleen or lymph node cells, obtained before intestinal transplant. These TCRs come from a human donor who received an intestinal transplant.

This chain uses TRBV19 with TRBJ2-3; 13 bases fit TRBD2. The junction had 8 bases not matched to a gene; V was cut back by 9 bases and J by 2 bases. Germline lookup yields CDR1 LNHDA and CDR2 SQIVND (reference sequence). This CDR3 has 16 residues. This CDR3 reads CASRTSGSANTDTQYF. CDR3 sequence (DNA): TGTGCCAGCCGGACTAGCGGGAGCGCTAACACAGATACGCAGTATTTT.

This chain joins TRBV27 and TRBJ2-2; TRBD2 matches 12 bases. From germline, CDR1 is MNHEY and CDR2 SMNVEV (reference sequence). The V segment lost 6 bases and the J segment 4 bases; nucleotides outside the gene matches: 3. The CDR3 contains 15 residues. The CDR3, as DNA: TGTGCCAGCAGGCCACTAGCGGGAGGCACCGGGGAGCTGTTTTTT. Its translation: CASRPLAGGTGELFF.

The V call is TRBV6-1, the J call TRBJ2-7, with 8 positions matching TRBD1. This CDR3 comprises 16 residues. Germline loops: CDR1 MNHNS, CDR2 SASEGT. V lost 3 bases, J lost 6 bases, and 13 bases stayed unmatched. In DNA form, the CDR3 reads TGTGCCAGCAGTGAGTTATCGGGACAGGACCTCTCCGAGCAGTACTTC. Translation: CASSELSGQDLSEQYF.

This chain joins TRBV11-3 and TRBJ2-3; possible D gene TRBD1, 6 bases. The CDR3 extends over 15 amino acids. Germline V gene lookup returns CDR1 SGHNT and CDR2 YENEEA. Trimming removed 0 bases from V and 3 bases from J, with 10 bases in between. CDR3 region: CASSLEQGGTDTQYF. Here the CDR3 DNA reads TGTGCCAGCAGCTTAGAACAGGGCGGTACAGATACGCAGTATTTT.